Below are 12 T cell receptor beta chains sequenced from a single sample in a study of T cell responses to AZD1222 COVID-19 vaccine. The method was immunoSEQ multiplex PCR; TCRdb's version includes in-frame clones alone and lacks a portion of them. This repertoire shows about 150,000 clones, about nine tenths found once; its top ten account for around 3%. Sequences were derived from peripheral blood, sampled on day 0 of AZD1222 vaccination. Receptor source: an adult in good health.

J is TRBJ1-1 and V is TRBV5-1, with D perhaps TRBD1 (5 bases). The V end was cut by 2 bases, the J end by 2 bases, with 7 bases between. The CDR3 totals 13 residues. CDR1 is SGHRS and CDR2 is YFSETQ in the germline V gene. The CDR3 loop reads CASSFTGNTEAFF. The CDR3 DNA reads TGCGCCAGCAGCTTTACAGGAAACACTGAAGCTTTCTTT.

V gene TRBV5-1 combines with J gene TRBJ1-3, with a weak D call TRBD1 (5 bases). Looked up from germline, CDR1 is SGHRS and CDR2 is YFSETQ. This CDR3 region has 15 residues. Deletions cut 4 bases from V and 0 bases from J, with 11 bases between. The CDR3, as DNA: TGCGCCAGCAGCCGGGACCCCAGCTCTGGAAACACCATATATTTT. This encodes CASSRDPSSGNTIYF.

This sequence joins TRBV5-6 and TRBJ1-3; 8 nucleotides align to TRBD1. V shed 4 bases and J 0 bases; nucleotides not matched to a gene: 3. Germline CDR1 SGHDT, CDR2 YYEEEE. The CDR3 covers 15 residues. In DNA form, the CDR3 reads TGTGCCAGCAGCAGGACAGGGAGCTCTGGAAACACCATATATTTT. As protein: CASSRTGSSGNTIYF.

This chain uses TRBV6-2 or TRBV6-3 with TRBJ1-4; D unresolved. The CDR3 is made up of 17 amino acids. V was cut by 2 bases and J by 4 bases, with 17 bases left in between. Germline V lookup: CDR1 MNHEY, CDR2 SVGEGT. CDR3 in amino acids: CASSYGRSRQLNEKLFF. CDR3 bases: TGTGCCAGCAGTTACGGCAGGTCCCGACAACTTAATGAAAAACTGTTTTTT.

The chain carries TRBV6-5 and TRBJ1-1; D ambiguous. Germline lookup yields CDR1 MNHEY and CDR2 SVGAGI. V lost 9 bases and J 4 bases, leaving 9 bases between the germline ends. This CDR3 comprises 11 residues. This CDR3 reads CASSRTTEAFF. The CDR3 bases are TGTGCCAGTTCGCGTACCACTGAAGCTTTCTTT.

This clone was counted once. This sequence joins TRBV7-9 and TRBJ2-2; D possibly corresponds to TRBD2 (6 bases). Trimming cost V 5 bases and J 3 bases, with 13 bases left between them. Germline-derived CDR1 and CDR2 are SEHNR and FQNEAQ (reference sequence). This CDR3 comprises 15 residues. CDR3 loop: CASSGAGSDTGELFF. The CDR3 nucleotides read TGTGCCAGCAGCGGGGCGGGGTCCGACACCGGGGAGCTGTTTTTT.

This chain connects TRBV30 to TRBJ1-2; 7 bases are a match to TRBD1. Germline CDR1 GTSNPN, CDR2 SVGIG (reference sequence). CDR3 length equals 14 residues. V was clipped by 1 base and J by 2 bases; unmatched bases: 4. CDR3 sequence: CAWSAGQLNYGYTF. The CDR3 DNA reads TGTGCCTGGAGTGCGGGACAGTTAAACTATGGCTACACCTTC.

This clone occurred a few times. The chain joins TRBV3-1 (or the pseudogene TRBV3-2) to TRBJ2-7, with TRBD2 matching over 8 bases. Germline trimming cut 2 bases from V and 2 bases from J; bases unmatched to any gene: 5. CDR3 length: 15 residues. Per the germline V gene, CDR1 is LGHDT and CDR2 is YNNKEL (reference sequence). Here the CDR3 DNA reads TGTGCCAGCAGCCAAACGGGACTAGTGGCCTACGAGCAGTACTTC. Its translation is CASSQTGLVAYEQYF.

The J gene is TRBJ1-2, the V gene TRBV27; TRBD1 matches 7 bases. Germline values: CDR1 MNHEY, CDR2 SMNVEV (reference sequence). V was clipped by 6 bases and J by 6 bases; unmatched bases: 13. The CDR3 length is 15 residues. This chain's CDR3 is CASSPRGRGGDGYTF. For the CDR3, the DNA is TGTGCCAGCAGCCCCCGGGGCAGGGGGGGGGATGGCTACACCTTC.

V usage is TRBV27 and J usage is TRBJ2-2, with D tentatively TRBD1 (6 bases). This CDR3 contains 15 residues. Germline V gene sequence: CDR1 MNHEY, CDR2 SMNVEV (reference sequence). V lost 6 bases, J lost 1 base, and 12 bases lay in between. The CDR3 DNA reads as TGTGCCAGCAGCCAAAGAGGGGGGAACACCGGGGAGCTGTTTTTT. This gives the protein CASSQRGGNTGELFF.

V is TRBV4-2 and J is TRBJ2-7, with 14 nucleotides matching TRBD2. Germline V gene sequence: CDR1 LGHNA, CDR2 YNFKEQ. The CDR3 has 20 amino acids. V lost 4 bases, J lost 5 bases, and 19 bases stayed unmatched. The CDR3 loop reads CASSPYVGLAGDQQWDEQYF. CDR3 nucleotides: TGTGCCAGCAGCCCCTACGTGGGACTAGCGGGGGACCAACAGTGGGACGAGCAGTACTTC.

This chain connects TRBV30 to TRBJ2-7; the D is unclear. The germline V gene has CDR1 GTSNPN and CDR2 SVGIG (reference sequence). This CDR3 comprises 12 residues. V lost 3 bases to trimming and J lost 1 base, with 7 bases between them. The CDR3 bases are TGTGCCTGGAGGGGCAGATCCTACGAGCAGTACTTC. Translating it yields CAWRGRSYEQYF. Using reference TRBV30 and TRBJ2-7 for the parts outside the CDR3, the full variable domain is SQTIHQWPATLVQPVGSPLSLECTVEGTSNPNLYWYRQAAGRGLQLLFYSVGIGQISSEVPQNLSASRPQDRQFILSSKKLLLSDSGFYLCAWRGRSYEQYFGPGTRLTVT.